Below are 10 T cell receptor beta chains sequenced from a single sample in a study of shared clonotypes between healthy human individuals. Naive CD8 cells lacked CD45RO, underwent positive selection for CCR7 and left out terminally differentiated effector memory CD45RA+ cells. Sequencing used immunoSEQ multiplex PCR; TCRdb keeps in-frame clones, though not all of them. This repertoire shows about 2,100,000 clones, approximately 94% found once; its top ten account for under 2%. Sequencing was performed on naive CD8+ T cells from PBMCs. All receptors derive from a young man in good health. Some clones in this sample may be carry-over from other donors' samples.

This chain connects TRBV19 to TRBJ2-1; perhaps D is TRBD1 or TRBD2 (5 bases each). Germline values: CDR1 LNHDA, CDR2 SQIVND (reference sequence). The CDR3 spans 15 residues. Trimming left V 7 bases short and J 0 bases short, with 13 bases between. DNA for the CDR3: TGTGCCAGTACAGGGACCCTGAGCTCCTACAATGAGCAGTTCTTC. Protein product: CASTGTLSSYNEQFF.

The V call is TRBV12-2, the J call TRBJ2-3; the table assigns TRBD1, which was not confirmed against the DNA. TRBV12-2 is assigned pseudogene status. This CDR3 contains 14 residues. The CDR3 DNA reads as TGTGCAAGTCGGACAGGGGATTTCGCAGATACGCAGTATTTT. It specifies CASRTGDFADTQYF.

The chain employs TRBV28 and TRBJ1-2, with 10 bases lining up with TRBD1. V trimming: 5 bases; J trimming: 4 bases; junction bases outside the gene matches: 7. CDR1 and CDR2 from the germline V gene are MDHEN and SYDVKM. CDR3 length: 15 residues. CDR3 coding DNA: TGTGCCAGCAGTAACCGGGACAGGGGTGTCTATGGCTACACCTTC. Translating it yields CASSNRDRGVYGYTF.

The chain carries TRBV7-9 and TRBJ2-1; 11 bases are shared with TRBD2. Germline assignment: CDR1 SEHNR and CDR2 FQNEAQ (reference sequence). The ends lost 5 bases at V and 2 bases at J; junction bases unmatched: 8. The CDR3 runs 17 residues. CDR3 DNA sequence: TGTGCCAGCAGCCGAAACCCGGGACTAGCGGCCTACAATGAGCAGTTCTTC. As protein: CASSRNPGLAAYNEQFF.

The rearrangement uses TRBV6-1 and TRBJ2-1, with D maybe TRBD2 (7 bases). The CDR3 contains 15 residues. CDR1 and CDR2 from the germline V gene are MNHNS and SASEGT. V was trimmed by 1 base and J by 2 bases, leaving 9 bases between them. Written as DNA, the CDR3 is TGTGCCAGCAGTGAAGACGGGGGGCCCTACAATGAGCAGTTCTTC. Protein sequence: CASSEDGGPYNEQFF.

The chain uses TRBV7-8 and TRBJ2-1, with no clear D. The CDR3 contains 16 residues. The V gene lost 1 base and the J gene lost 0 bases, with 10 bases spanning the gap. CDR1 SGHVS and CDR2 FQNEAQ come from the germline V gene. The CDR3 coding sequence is TGTGCCAGCAGCTTAGATGATAGGATCTCCTACAATGAGCAGTTCTTC. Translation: CASSLDDRISYNEQFF.

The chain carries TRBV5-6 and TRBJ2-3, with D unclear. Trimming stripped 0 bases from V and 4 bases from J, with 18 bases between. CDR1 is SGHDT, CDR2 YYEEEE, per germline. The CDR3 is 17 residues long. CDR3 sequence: CASSLGPGPNFSDTQYF. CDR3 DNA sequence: TGTGCCAGCAGCTTGGGCCCGGGTCCCAATTTTTCAGATACGCAGTATTTT.

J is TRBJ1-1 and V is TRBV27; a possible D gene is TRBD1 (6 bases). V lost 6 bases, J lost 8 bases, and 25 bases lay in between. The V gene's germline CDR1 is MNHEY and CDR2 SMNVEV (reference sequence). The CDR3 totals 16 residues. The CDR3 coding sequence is TGTGCCAGCAGCCTACCCCCCCAGGGGCGCGTTGGCGAAGCTTTCTTT. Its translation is CASSLPPQGRVGEAFF.

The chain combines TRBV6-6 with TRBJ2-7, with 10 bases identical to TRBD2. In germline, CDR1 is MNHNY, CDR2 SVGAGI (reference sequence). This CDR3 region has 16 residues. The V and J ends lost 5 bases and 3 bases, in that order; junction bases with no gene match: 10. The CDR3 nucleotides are TGTGCCAGCAGTCCCCGGCTAGCGGGGGATTACTACGAGCAGTACTTC. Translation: CASSPRLAGDYYEQYF.

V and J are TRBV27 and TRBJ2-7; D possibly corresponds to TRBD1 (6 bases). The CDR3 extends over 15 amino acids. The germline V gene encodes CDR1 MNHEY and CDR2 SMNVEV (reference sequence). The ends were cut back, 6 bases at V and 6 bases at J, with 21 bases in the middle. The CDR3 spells CASRDSLQGTSEQYF. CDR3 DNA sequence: TGTGCCAGCAGAGACAGTTTACAGGGTACTAGCGAGCAGTACTTC.